Sequencing of this TCR beta chain was carried out in a study of shared clonotypes between healthy human individuals. The CDR3 loop spans 15 amino acids. CDR1 is SGHNT, CDR2 YYREEE, per germline (reference sequence). The germline V and J ends were trimmed by 2 bases and 5 bases, with 14 bases remaining between them. Method: immunoSEQ multiplex PCR; TCRdb's copy keeps in-frame clones and lacks some. The table has 2 million to 2.5 million clones, 95% seen once. The study drew its donors from healthy HIV-negative adults without recent acute infections or vaccinations. The study drew all its donors from Caucasian adults living in Nashville, Tennessee.

The V gene is TRBV5-4, the J gene TRBJ2-1; D is undetermined. The clonotype comes from a young man in good health. The sequenced sample was naive CD4+ T cells sorted from blood. Specified subset: CD45RA+ positively selected. DNA of the CDR3: TGTGCCAGCAGCTTAGACCGGGTCGGACACAATGAGCAGTTCTTC. Its translation: CASSLDRVGHNEQFF.